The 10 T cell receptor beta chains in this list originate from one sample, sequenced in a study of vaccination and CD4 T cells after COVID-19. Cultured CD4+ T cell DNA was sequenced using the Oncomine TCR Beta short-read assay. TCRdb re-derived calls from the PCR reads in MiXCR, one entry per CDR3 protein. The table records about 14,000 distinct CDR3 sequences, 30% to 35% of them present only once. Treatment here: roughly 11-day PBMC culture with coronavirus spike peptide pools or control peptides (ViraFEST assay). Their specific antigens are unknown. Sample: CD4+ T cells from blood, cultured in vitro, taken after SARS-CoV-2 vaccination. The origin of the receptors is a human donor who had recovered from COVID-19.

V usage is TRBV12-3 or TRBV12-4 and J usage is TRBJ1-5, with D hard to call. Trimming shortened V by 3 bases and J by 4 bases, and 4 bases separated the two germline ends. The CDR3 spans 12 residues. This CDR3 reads CASSFANQPQHF. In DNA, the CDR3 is TGTGCCAGCAGTTTTGCGAATCAGCCCCAGCATTTT.

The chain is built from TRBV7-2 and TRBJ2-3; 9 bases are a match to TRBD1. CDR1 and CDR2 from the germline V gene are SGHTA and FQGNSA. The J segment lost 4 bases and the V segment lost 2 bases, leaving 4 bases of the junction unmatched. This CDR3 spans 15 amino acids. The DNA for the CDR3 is TGTGCCAGCAGCTTAATGGGACAGGGTGCAGATACGCAGTATTTT. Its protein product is CASSLMGQGADTQYF. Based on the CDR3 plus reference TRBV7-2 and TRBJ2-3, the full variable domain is GAGVSQSPSNKVTEKGKDVELRCDPISGHTALYWYRQSLGQGLEFLIYFQGNSAPDKSGLPSDRFSAERTGGSVSTLTIQRTQQEDSAVYLCASSLMGQGADTQYFGPGTRLTVL.

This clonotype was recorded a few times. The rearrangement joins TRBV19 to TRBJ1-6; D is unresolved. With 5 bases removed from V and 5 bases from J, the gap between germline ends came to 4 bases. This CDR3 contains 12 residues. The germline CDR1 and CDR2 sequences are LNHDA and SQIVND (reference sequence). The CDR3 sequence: CASSYNNSPLHF. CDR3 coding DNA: TGTGCCAGTAGTTACAATAATTCACCCCTCCACTTT.

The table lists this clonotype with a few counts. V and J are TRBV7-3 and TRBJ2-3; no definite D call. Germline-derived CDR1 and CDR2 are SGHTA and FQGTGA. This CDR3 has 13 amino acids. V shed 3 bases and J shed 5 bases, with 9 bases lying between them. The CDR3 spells CASSFSQRDTQYF. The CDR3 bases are TGTGCCAGCAGCTTTTCACAGAGAGATACGCAGTATTTT.

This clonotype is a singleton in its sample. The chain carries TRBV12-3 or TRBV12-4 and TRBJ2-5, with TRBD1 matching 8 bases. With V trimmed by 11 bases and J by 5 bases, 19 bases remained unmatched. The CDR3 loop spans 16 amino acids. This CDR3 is CAVQIKTGVSLETQYF. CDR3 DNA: TGTGCCGTACAGATTAAGACAGGGGTATCGTTGGAGACCCAGTACTTC.

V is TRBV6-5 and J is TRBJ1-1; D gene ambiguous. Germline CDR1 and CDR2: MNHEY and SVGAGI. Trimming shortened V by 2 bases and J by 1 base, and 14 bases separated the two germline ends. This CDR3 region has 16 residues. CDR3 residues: CASSYARSPKNTEAFF. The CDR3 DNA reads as TGTGCCAGCAGTTACGCTAGGTCCCCGAAGAACACTGAAGCTTTCTTT.

The CDR3 DNA follows: TGCAGTGCTAGTATGACGGCTAGCGCAGATACGCAGTATTTT. Protein sequence: CSASMTASADTQYF. The rearrangement joins TRBV20-1 to TRBJ2-3; perhaps TRBD2 as D (6 bases). V was shortened by 3 bases and J by 4 bases, with 14 bases between the two germline ends. CDR1 is DFQATT, CDR2 SNEGSKA, per germline (reference sequence). This CDR3 has 14 amino acids.

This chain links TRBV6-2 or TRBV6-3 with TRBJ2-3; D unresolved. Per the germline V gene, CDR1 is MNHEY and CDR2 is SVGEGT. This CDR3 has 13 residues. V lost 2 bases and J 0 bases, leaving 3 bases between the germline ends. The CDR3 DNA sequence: TGTGCCAGCAGTTACCCGAGCACAGATACGCAGTATTTT. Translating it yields CASSYPSTDTQYF.

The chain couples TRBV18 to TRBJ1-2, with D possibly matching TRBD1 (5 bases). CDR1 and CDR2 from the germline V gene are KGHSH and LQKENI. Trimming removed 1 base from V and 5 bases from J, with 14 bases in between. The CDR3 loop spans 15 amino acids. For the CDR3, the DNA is TGTGCCAGCTCACCACAAGGTGGTGGGGGGTATGGCTACACCTTC. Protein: CASSPQGGGGYGYTF. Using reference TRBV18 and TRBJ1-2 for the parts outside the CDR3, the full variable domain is NAGVMQNPRHLVRRRGQEARLRCSPMKGHSHVYWYRQLPEEGLKFMVYLQKENIIDESGMPKERFSAEFPKEGPSILRIQQVVRGDSAAYFCASSPQGGGGYGYTFGSGTRLTVV.

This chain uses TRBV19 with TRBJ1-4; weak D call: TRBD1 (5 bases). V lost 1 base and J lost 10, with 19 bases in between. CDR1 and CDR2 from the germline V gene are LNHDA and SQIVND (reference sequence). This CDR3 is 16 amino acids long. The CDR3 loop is CASSIGQYGAGAKLFF. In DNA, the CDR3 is TGTGCCAGTAGTATAGGACAGTACGGGGCAGGCGCAAAACTGTTTTTT.